This T cell receptor beta chain appears in the sequencing data of a study of blood T cell repertoires in COVID-19. Study as a whole: Acute and convalescent COVID-19 samples came from the United States, Italy and Spain. Sources were T cells, B-cell-depleted T cells, or PBMCs; the material itself was cDNA or gDNA.

Assay used: immunoSEQ multiplex PCR; TCRdb lists only in-frame clones, some missing. The sample consists of around 190,000 clones, roughly 77% of them appearing once. Participants were aged about 18 to 100 years from approximately 25 US areas. Grouping used clinical history reported by participants in a survey and questionnaire. Trimming took 0 bases from V and 2 from J; bases not matched to a gene: 4. This CDR3 comprises 17 residues. Germline V gene data show CDR1 as LNHDA and CDR2 as SQIVND (reference sequence). The source material was PBMCs or T cells enriched from blood (not recorded which). The chain couples TRBV19 to TRBJ2-4; 10 nucleotides line up with TRBD1. The receptor comes from a woman in her 50s with acute COVID-19. CDR3 nucleotides: TGTGCCAGTAGTATAGATCGGGACAGGGGTTCCAAAAACATTCAGTACTTC. Translation: CASSIDRDRGSKNIQYF.